The T cell receptor (beta chain) under discussion was sequenced for a study of blood T cell repertoires in COVID-19. This clone has a handful of counts. This table comes from immunoSEQ multiplex PCR, and its TCRdb copy is limited to in-frame clones, with some not included. The repertoire holds about 190,000 clones, with about three quarters as singletons. In germline, CDR1 is SNHLY, CDR2 FYNNEI. Trimming at V came to 7 bases and at J to 6 bases, leaving 18 bases not matched to a gene. This CDR3 contains 17 residues. Sequencing was performed on peripheral blood. This TCR was recovered from a woman aged 65 to 85 with acute or convalescent COVID-19. This chain uses TRBV2 with TRBJ2-1, with TRBD2 matching over 7 bases. DNA of the CDR3: TGTGCCAGCAACACCAAGGTGGGGCTAGCGGTTTTCAATGAGCAGTTCTTC. Amino acid sequence: CASNTKVGLAVFNEQFF.